This TCR beta chain was documented in a study of blood T cells in healthy people across ages. The sample holds a few counts of this clonotype. Alongside a J-beta primer mix, a sample-barcoded 5' primer served in a second PCR lasting about 6 to 12 cycles. TCRdb redid the calling of the 5' RACE reads with MiXCR, one entry per CDR3 protein. The table has about 1,400,000 distinct CDR3 sequences, approximately 42% seen once. The sample consisted of blood. The sequence was collected from a woman between 18 and 30 years old in good health.

CDR3 nucleotides: TGTGCCAGCAACAGACAGGGTAGCACTGAAGCTTTCTTT. It yields the protein CASNRQGSTEAFF. This sequence joins TRBV12-3 or TRBV12-4 and TRBJ1-1; 7 positions match TRBD1. CDR3 length equals 13 residues. V lost 7 bases and J lost 4; bases outside the gene matches: 6.